Listed here are 9 T cell receptor beta chains from one sample, sequenced in a study of cytomegalovirus exposure and HLA in healthy donors. Vbeta (60) and Jbeta (13) primers were used in the PCR. Produced via immunoSEQ multiplex PCR; TCRdb's table is partial and in-frame only. This table has under 200,000 clones, approximately 79% appearing once. The sequenced sample consisted of PBMCs. The receptor source for this set is a man between 50 and 59 years old in good health and CMV-seropositive.

V and J are TRBV19 and TRBJ2-3; 7 nucleotides match TRBD1. This CDR3 is 14 amino acids long. Germline V gives CDR1 LNHDA, CDR2 SQIVND (reference sequence). Trimming cost V 4 bases and J 7 bases; bases outside gene matches: 8. CDR3 DNA: TGTGCCAGTAGTAAAACAACAGGGGATCATACGCAGTATTTT. It encodes CASSKTTGDHTQYF.

The genes are TRBV7-8 and TRBJ1-1; D is undetermined. Trimming cost V 5 bases and J 4 bases, with 11 bases left between them. CDR3 length: 13 residues. Germline V gives CDR1 SGHVS, CDR2 FQNEAQ. CDR3 bases: TGTGCCAGCAGCCGGGGAGGGAGCACTGAAGCTTTCTTT. Protein: CASSRGGSTEAFF.

V usage is TRBV6-6 and J usage is TRBJ1-1, with 12 bases fitting TRBD1. The trim removed 1 base at V and 6 bases at J, leaving 3 bases unmatched. This CDR3 comprises 15 residues. From germline, CDR1 is MNHNY and CDR2 SVGAGI (reference sequence). The CDR3 nucleotides are TGTGCCAGCAGTTACTGGGGACAGGGGGCAGCTGAAGCTTTCTTT. Its protein product is CASSYWGQGAAEAFF.

This chain connects TRBV4-1 to TRBJ1-1, with D perhaps matching TRBD1 (5 bases). Germline CDR1 MGHRA, CDR2 YSYEKL. Between the trimmed V and J ends, which lost 2 bases and 0 bases, there was a span of 10 bases. This CDR3 is 15 amino acids long. The CDR3 here is CASSQTPGVNTEAFF. Here the CDR3 DNA reads TGCGCCAGCAGCCAAACCCCGGGGGTGAACACTGAAGCTTTCTTT.

The CDR3 spells CASSFSVTSGAKETQYF. The DNA for the CDR3 is TGTGCCAGCAGCTTCTCTGTGACTAGCGGGGCTAAAGAGACCCAGTACTTC. V gene TRBV7-8 combines with J gene TRBJ2-5; 11 bases are a match to TRBD2. CDR1 and CDR2 from the germline V gene are SGHVS and FQNEAQ. The CDR3 loop spans 17 amino acids. The ends lost 3 bases at V and 3 bases at J; junction bases unmatched: 9.

V gene TRBV5-5 combines with J gene TRBJ2-3; 8 nucleotides align to TRBD2. Germline lookup yields CDR1 SGHKS and CDR2 YYEKEE (reference sequence). This CDR3 has 16 residues. Germline trimming cut 1 base from V and 3 bases from J; bases unmatched to any gene: 7. This chain's CDR3 is CASSLRAGGKTDTQYF. The CDR3 DNA is TGTGCCAGCAGCTTGCGGGCGGGGGGAAAGACAGATACGCAGTATTTT.

The chain combines TRBV27 with TRBJ2-5, with D perhaps TRBD1 (5 bases). The CDR3 loop spans 14 amino acids. CDR1 and CDR2 from the germline V gene are MNHEY and SMNVEV (reference sequence). V dropped 4 bases and J dropped 2 bases, with 11 bases sitting between them. CDR3 bases: TGTGCCAGCAGTTCTGACAGAATACAAGAGACCCAGTACTTC. Its translation is CASSSDRIQETQYF.

The J gene is TRBJ1-1, the V gene TRBV7-2; 8 bases align to TRBD1. Germline V gives CDR1 SGHTA, CDR2 FQGNSA. The CDR3 contains 14 residues. Losses at the gene ends were 5 bases for V and 2 bases for J; bases not matched to a gene: 4. The CDR3: CASSRTGPNTEAFF. CDR3 coding DNA: TGTGCCAGCAGCCGGACAGGGCCTAACACTGAAGCTTTCTTT. The complete variable domain, with remaining parts taken from reference TRBV7-2 and TRBJ1-1, reads GAGVSQSPSNKVTEKGKDVELRCDPISGHTALYWYRQSLGQGLEFLIYFQGNSAPDKSGLPSDRFSAERTGGSVSTLTIQRTQQEDSAVYLCASSRTGPNTEAFFGQGTRLTVV.

This chain links TRBV5-5 with TRBJ1-5, with D possibly being TRBD1 (5 bases). Germline V gene lookup returns CDR1 SGHKS and CDR2 YYEKEE (reference sequence). CDR3 size: 16 residues. Trimming removed 1 base at V and 4 bases at J, with 15 bases between. The CDR3 coding sequence is TGTGCCAGCAGCTTGTATGGGGCGTCGTGGAATCAGCCCCAGCATTTT. It specifies CASSLYGASWNQPQHF.